Following are 10 T cell receptor beta chains from one sample sequenced in a study of blood T cell repertoires in COVID-19. TCRdb's copy holds only in-frame clones and misses some; the assay was immunoSEQ multiplex PCR. Here the sample spans tens of thousands of clones, around nine tenths being singletons. Sequencing was performed on peripheral blood. Receptors were obtained from a woman in her sixties or seventies with COVID-19, enrolled during active disease.

The rearrangement links TRBV7-9 to TRBJ1-6; D possibly corresponds to TRBD1 (6 bases). Germline assignment: CDR1 SEHNR and CDR2 FQNEAQ (reference sequence). Between the trimmed V and J ends, which lost 3 bases and 10 bases, there was a span of 13 bases. The CDR3 contains 14 residues. CDR3 sequence: CASSFRDTDSPLHF. Written as DNA, the CDR3 is TGTGCCAGCAGCTTCCGGGACACGGACTCACCCCTCCACTTT.

CDR3 nucleotides: TGTGCCAGCAAGGGTAGCGGGAATGCCTACAATGAGCAGTTCTTC. The encoded protein is CASKGSGNAYNEQFF. This chain connects TRBV3-1 (or the pseudogene TRBV3-2) to TRBJ2-1; 8 nucleotides agree with TRBD2. Unmatched junction bases numbered 7, after V lost 7 bases and J lost 2 bases. The CDR3 length is 15 residues. Germline lookup yields CDR1 LGHDT and CDR2 YNNKEL (reference sequence).

The chain uses TRBV5-4 and TRBJ1-4; the D gene is possibly TRBD1 (6 bases). Germline V gene sequence: CDR1 SGHNT, CDR2 YYREEE (reference sequence). Trimming pared 4 bases from V and 4 bases from J, leaving 11 bases between. The CDR3 runs to 14 residues. In DNA, the CDR3 is TGTGCCAGCAGCAGGGACACCCGTAATGAAAAACTGTTTTTT. It specifies CASSRDTRNEKLFF.

A word on this clone: This CDR3 is also generated by other DNA sequences in the sample. The chain has TRBV11-2 and TRBJ1-4; 9 positions agree with TRBD1. The CDR3 consists of 15 residues. Looked up from germline, CDR1 is SGHAT and CDR2 is FQNNGV. V was clipped by 3 bases and J by 4 bases; unmatched bases: 3. CDR3 in amino acids: CASSFGTGINEKLFF. CDR3 coding DNA: TGTGCCAGCAGCTTCGGGACAGGGATTAATGAAAAACTGTTTTTT.

The chain uses TRBV2 and TRBJ1-1; possibly TRBD1 for D (5 bases). CDR1 is SNHLY, CDR2 FYNNEI, per germline. The CDR3 runs 15 residues. V gave up 0 bases and J gave up 3 bases, with 11 bases separating them. The CDR3 sequence: CASSEANTGYTEAFF. CDR3 sequence (DNA): TGTGCCAGCAGTGAAGCGAACACAGGTTACACTGAAGCTTTCTTT.

V is TRBV29-1 and J is TRBJ1-1; TRBD1 agrees at 9 bases. This CDR3 contains 16 residues. Germline-derived CDR1 and CDR2 are SQVTM and ANQGSEA. The J segment lost 4 bases and the V segment lost 5 bases, leaving 14 bases of the junction unmatched. This chain's CDR3 is CSVSDRGHMRGTEAFF. The CDR3 DNA is TGCAGCGTTTCGGACAGGGGCCATATGCGAGGCACTGAAGCTTTCTTT. Based on the CDR3 plus reference TRBV29-1 and TRBJ1-1, the full variable domain is SAVISQKPSRDICQRGTSLTIQCQVDSQVTMMFWYRQQPGQSLTLIATANQGSEATYESGFVIDKFPISRPNLTFSTLTVSNMSPEDSSIYLCSVSDRGHMRGTEAFFGQGTRLTVV.

The chain is built from TRBV3-1 (or the pseudogene TRBV3-2) and TRBJ2-7; unclear D gene. The V gene's germline CDR1 is LGHDT and CDR2 YNNKEL (reference sequence). V gave up 8 bases and J gave up 1 base, with 12 bases separating them. This CDR3 is built from 13 residues. CDR3 DNA sequence: TGTGCCAGCTCGGGTATCACATCCTACGAGCAGTACTTC. It yields the protein CASSGITSYEQYF.

The rearrangement uses TRBV18 and TRBJ2-7, with 14 bases that match TRBD2. CDR1 is KGHSH and CDR2 is LQKENI in the germline V gene. The CDR3 spans 19 residues. Trimming cost V 4 bases and J 1 base; bases outside gene matches: 12. CDR3 bases: TGTGCCAGCTCACTTCTTCGACTAGCGGGAGGGCCGCTATCCTACGAGCAGTACTTC. This translates into CASSLLRLAGGPLSYEQYF.

In this sample, this clone turned up a few times. V and J are TRBV4-1 and TRBJ1-5; D remains ambiguous. V was pared by 3 bases and J by 4 bases, with 10 bases between. Germline loops: CDR1 MGHRA, CDR2 YSYEKL. The CDR3 spans 14 residues. CDR3 in DNA: TGCGCCAGCAGCCACGAGCAGACAAATCAGCCCCAGCATTTT. It encodes CASSHEQTNQPQHF.

This chain joins TRBV14 and TRBJ2-2; TRBD1 might be the D (5 bases). V was clipped by 4 bases and J by 8 bases, with 8 bases between them. The germline V gene has CDR1 SGHDN and CDR2 FVKESK. The CDR3 is 12 residues long. Here the CDR3 reads CASSRRQGELFF. CDR3 DNA: TGTGCCAGCAGCCGAAGACAGGGGGAGCTGTTTTTT.